This TCR beta chain was obtained from a study of beta chain features in type 1 diabetes. The overall study: The patient and healthy donor groups were comparable for age, gender and cell yields. Study-level findings and limits: Diminished insertions and augmented deletions at VDJ junctions characterized type 1 diabetes patients.

The germline CDR1 and CDR2 sequences are SEHNR and FQNEAQ (reference sequence). This CDR3 is 14 amino acids long. The ends were cut back, 5 bases at V and 7 bases at J, with 17 bases in the middle. TCRB transcripts that were expressed got sequenced, as all of the isolated RNA had been reverse transcribed. Generated by immunoSEQ multiplex PCR, the TCRdb table keeps only in-frame clones and is missing some. The sample holds roughly 450,000 clones, roughly 13% seen once. In this sample, this clone turned up a few times. Its antigen is as yet unknown. Sequencing was done on a sample of naive CD4+ T cells from blood. The rearrangement uses TRBV7-9 and TRBJ1-2; D may be TRBD1 (5 bases). The receptor's source is a man aged 25-45 years in good health. The CDR3 spells CASSLLRDPSGYTF. For the CDR3, the DNA is TGTGCCAGCAGCCTGTTGAGGGACCCTTCTGGCTACACCTTC.